This TCR beta chain was sequenced in a study of beta chain features in type 1 diabetes. Sorting based on CD45RO/CCR7/CD25/CD127/CD95/CD27 separated CD4+ naive, central memory, regulatory and stem cell-like memory cells. Of the isolated RNA, all was reverse transcribed, and so the sequenced material was expressed TCRB transcripts. Produced via immunoSEQ multiplex PCR; TCRdb's table is partial and in-frame only. The sample comprises some 500,000 clones, roughly 11% of which are singletons, and roughly 0.046% rests with the top ten. Points on this clone: Its specificity is not known.

Study results and limitations: Naive, central memory and Treg TCRB repertoires seemed to resemble each other more closely in patients than they did in healthy donors.

The CDR3 loop spans 17 amino acids. V was pared by 1 base and J by 0 bases, with 13 bases between. CDR1 is LGHNA and CDR2 is YNFKEQ in the germline V gene. The sequenced material came from naive CD4+ T cells from blood. The rearrangement joins TRBV4-2 to TRBJ1-5, with D perhaps matching TRBD1 (5 bases). This TCR derives from a woman between 18 and 29 years old in good health. DNA of the CDR3: TGTGCCAGCAGCCAAGGGTCGACAGCGTATAGCAATCAGCCCCAGCATTTT. Translated: CASSQGSTAYSNQPQHF.